What follows are 6 T cell receptor beta chains derived from one specimen sequenced in a study of blood T cell repertoires in COVID-19. Measured with immunoSEQ multiplex PCR; TCRdb has only the in-frame clones, and not every one. The sample lists 300,000 or so clones; nearly 90% were seen once. Sequencing was carried out using PBMCs or T cells enriched from blood (not recorded which). The receptors were sampled from a woman aged 45-59 years who had been exposed to COVID-19.

This rearrangement joins TRBV5-5 to TRBJ1-1, with D perhaps TRBD1 (6 bases). This CDR3 contains 16 residues. The germline CDR1 and CDR2 sequences are SGHKS and YYEKEE (reference sequence). Trimming took 0 bases from V and 2 from J, leaving 14 bases between them. This CDR3 is CASSLGSAGANTEAFF. CDR3 nucleotides: TGTGCCAGCAGCTTGGGTTCCGCAGGGGCTAACACTGAAGCTTTCTTT.

This chain uses TRBV6-1 with TRBJ2-2, with TRBD1 identical over 10 bases. The germline gives CDR1 MNHNS, CDR2 SASEGT. The CDR3 length is 16 residues. Trimming cost V 4 bases and J 5 bases; bases outside gene matches: 7. The CDR3 DNA reads as TGTGCCAGCAGTGCTCGGACAGGGGGAGGAACCGGGGAGCTGTTTTTT. It translates to CASSARTGGGTGELFF.

This clone was counted a single time. The CDR3 sequence: CASSLGQGAYNEQFF. CDR3 coding DNA: TGTGCCAGCTCACTCGGACAGGGGGCGTACAATGAGCAGTTCTTC. This chain connects TRBV18 to TRBJ2-1, with TRBD1 matching over 11 bases. Germline lookup yields CDR1 KGHSH and CDR2 LQKENI. V lost 4 bases and J lost 4; bases outside the gene matches: 3. The CDR3 totals 15 residues.

V and J are TRBV28 and TRBJ2-7, with 8 bases lining up with TRBD2. V trimming: 6 bases; J trimming: 5 bases; junction bases outside the gene matches: 6. The CDR3 contains 13 residues. The germline V gene encodes CDR1 MDHEN and CDR2 SYDVKM. In DNA form, the CDR3 reads TGTGCCAGCAGGGACGGGAGGGCAGACGAGCAGTACTTC. This gives the protein CASRDGRADEQYF.

The rearrangement links TRBV3-1 (or the pseudogene TRBV3-2) to TRBJ2-3; 10 nucleotides agree with TRBD2. Germline V gene sequence: CDR1 LGHDT, CDR2 YNNKEL (reference sequence). J was trimmed by 4 bases and V by 2 bases; bases with no gene match: 12. CDR3 length equals 18 residues. CDR3 residues: CASSQRGRAGGPSDTQYF. The CDR3 DNA is TGTGCCAGCAGCCAACGGGGACGAGCGGGGGGGCCATCAGATACGCAGTATTTT.

V usage is TRBV28 and J usage is TRBJ1-6; TRBD1 agrees at 8 bases. The J segment lost 1 base and the V segment lost 5 bases, leaving 4 bases of the junction unmatched. Looked up from germline, CDR1 is MDHEN and CDR2 is SYDVKM. CDR3 length: 16 residues. In DNA form, the CDR3 reads TGTGCCAGCAGTCCTACAGGGGGATCCTATAATTCACCCCTCCACTTT. Translation: CASSPTGGSYNSPLHF.